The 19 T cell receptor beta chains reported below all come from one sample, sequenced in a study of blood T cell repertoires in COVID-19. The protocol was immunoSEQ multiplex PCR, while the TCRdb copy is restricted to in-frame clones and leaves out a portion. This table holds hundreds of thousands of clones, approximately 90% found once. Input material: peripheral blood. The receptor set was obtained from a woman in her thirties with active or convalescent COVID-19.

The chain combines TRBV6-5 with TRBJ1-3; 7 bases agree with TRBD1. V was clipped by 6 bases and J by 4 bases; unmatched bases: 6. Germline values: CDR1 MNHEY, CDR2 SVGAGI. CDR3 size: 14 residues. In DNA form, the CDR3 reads TGTGCCAGCAGCGGGCAGGGGGTAGGAAACACCATATATTTT. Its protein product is CASSGQGVGNTIYF.

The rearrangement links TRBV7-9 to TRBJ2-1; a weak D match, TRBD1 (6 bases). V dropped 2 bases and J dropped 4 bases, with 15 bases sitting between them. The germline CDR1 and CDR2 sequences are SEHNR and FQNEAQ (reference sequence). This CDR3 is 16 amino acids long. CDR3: CASSLKKGTYYNEQFF. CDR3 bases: TGTGCCAGCAGCTTAAAAAAGGGGACATATTACAATGAGCAGTTCTTC.

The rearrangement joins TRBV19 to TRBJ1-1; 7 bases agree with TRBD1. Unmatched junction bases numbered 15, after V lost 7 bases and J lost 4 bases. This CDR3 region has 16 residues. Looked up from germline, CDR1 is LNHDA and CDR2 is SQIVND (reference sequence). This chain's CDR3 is CASTFRGDSFSTEAFF. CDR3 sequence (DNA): TGTGCCAGTACCTTCAGAGGGGACAGCTTCTCCACTGAAGCTTTCTTT.

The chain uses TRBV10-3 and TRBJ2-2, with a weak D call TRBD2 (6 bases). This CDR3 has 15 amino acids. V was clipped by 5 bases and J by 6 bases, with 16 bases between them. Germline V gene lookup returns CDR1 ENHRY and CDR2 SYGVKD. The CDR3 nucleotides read TGTGCCATCAGTCAGGACCCCGGAGGGTCCGGGGAGCTGTTTTTT. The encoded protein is CAISQDPGGSGELFF.

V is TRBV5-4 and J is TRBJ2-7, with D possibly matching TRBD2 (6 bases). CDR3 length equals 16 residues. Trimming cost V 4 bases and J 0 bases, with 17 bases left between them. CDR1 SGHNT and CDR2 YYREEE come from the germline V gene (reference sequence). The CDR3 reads CASSPLPGESSYEQYF. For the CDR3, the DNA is TGTGCCAGCAGCCCCCTCCCGGGGGAAAGCTCCTACGAGCAGTACTTC.

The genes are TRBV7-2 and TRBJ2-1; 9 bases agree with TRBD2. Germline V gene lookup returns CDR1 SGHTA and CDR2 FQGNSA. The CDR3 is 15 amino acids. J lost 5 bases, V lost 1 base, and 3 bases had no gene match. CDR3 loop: CASSLGGGANNEQFF. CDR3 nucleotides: TGTGCCAGCAGCTTAGGCGGGGGGGCCAACAATGAGCAGTTCTTC.

CDR3 sequence (DNA): TGTGCCAGCAGCGCCTTTCCCGGACAGGCGAAGGGCTACACCTTC. This gives the protein CASSAFPGQAKGYTF. The genes are TRBV14 and TRBJ1-2, with TRBD1 matching 7 bases. The CDR3 loop spans 15 amino acids. CDR1 is SGHDN, CDR2 FVKESK, per germline. The junction had 14 bases not matched to a gene; V was cut back by 5 bases and J by 8 bases.

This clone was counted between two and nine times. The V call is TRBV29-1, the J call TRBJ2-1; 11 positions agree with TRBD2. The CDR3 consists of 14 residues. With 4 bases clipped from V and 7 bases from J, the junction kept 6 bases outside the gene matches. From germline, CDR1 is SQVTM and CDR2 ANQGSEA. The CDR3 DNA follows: TGCAGCGTTGCCGGGACTAGCGGATTAAATGAGCAGTTCTTC. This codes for CSVAGTSGLNEQFF.

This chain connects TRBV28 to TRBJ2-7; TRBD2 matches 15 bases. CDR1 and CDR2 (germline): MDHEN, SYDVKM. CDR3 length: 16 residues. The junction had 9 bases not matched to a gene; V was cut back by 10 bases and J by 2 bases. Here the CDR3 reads CAIRGTSGRTPYEQYF. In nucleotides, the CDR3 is TGTGCCATTCGTGGGACTAGCGGGAGGACACCCTACGAGCAGTACTTC.

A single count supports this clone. The DNA of the CDR3 is TGTGCCAGCAGTGAATGGACAGGGGGTAATTCACCCCTCCACTTT. This translates into CASSEWTGGNSPLHF. The chain joins TRBV6-1 to TRBJ1-6; 10 bases line up with TRBD1. Unmatched junction bases numbered 1, after V lost 2 bases and J lost 6 bases. The CDR3 extends over 15 amino acids. Germline V gene data show CDR1 as MNHNS and CDR2 as SASEGT.

The CDR3 region has the DNA TGTGCCAGTGGACAGGGGGTCGGGTATGGCTACACCTTC. Translation gives CASGQGVGYGYTF. The rearrangement links TRBV6-5 to TRBJ1-2, with 10 bases that match TRBD1. Germline values: CDR1 MNHEY, CDR2 SVGAGI. The J segment lost 5 bases and the V segment lost 9 bases, leaving 6 bases of the junction unmatched. The CDR3 consists of 13 residues.

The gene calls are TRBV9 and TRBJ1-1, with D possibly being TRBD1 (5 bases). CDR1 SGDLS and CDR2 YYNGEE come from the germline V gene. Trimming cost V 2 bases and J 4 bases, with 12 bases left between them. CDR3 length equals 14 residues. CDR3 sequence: CASSVNIGGTEAFF. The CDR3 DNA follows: TGTGCCAGCAGCGTGAATATCGGGGGCACTGAAGCTTTCTTT.

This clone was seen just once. As DNA, the CDR3 is TGTGCCAGCAGCCAAACAGGCCAGGGTGGGCCGGAGCCCCAGCATTTT. Translating it yields CASSQTGQGGPEPQHF. The chain is built from TRBV3-1 (or the pseudogene TRBV3-2) and TRBJ1-5; D may be TRBD1 (5 bases). The V gene lost 2 bases and the J gene lost 8 bases, with 19 bases spanning the gap. Germline loops: CDR1 LGHDT, CDR2 YNNKEL (reference sequence). The length of the CDR3 is 16 residues.

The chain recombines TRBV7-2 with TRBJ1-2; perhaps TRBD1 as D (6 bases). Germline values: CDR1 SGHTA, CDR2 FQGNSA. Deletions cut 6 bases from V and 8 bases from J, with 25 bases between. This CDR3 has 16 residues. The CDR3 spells CASRRRDTLGLWGYTF. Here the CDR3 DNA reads TGTGCCAGCAGAAGAAGGGACACCCTGGGACTATGGGGCTACACCTTC.

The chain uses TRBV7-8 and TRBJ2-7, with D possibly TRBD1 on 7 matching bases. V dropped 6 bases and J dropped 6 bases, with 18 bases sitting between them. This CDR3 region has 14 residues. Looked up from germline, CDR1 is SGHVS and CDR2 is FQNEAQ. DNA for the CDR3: TGTGCCAGCAGATGGGGGGACAGTCCCACCGAGCAGTACTTC. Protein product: CASRWGDSPTEQYF.

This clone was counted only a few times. The CDR3 DNA sequence: TGTGCCACCAGCGTGCGGACAGGGGCTTACGAAAAACTGTTTTTT. Translating it yields CATSVRTGAYEKLFF. The J gene is TRBJ1-4, the V gene TRBV15, with 9 bases that match TRBD1. V shed 5 bases, J shed 8 bases, and the junction held 9 bases outside the gene matches. The CDR3 totals 15 residues. From germline, CDR1 is LNHNV and CDR2 YYDKDF (reference sequence).

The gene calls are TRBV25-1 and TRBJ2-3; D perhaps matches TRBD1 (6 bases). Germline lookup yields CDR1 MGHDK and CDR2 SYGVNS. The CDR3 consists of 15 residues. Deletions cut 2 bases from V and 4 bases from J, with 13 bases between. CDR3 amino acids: CASSETRGSPDTQYF. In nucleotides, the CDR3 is TGTGCCAGCAGTGAAACAAGGGGGAGTCCAGATACGCAGTATTTT.

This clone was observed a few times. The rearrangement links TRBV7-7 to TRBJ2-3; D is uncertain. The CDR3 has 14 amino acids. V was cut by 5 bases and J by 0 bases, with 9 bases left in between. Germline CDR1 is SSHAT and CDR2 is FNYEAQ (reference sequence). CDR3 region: CASSHLGSTDTQYF. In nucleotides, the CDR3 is TGTGCCAGCAGCCATCTAGGAAGCACAGATACGCAGTATTTT. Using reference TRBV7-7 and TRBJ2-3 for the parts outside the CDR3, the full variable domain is GAGVSQSPRYKVTKRGQDVTLRCDPISSHATLYWYQQALGQGPEFLTYFNYEAQPDKSGLPSDRFSAERPEGSISTLTIQRTEQRDSAMYRCASSHLGSTDTQYFGPGTRLTVL.

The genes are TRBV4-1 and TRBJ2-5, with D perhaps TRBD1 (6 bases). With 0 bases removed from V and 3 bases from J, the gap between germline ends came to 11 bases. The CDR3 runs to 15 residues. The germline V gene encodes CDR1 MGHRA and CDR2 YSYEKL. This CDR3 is CASSQDHRAEETQYF. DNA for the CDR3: TGCGCCAGCAGCCAAGACCACAGGGCGGAAGAGACCCAGTACTTC.